Listed here are 29 T cell receptor beta chains from one sample, sequenced in a study of Graves' ophthalmopathy and Graves' hyperthyroidism. The TCR beta CDR3 regions underwent amplification from RNA transcripts. First-round RT-PCR with HTBI primers preceded a second-round multiplex PCR. TCRdb re-analysed the multiplex PCR reads in MiXCR, keeping a single row per CDR3 protein. The sample lists roughly 610,000 distinct CDR3 sequences, about 20% occurring once. Specimen: peripheral blood. These receptors originate from a woman younger than 35 with stable Graves' hyperthyroidism. Some clones in this sample may be carry-over from other donors' samples.

This clonotype was found a few times. The chain combines TRBV29-1 with TRBJ2-5; TRBD2 matches at 8 bases. Germline trimming cut 6 bases from V and 7 bases from J; bases unmatched to any gene: 13. The CDR3 has 14 residues. CDR1 and CDR2 (germline): SQVTM, ANQGSEA. The CDR3 is CSVPALADSGTQYF. For the CDR3, the DNA is TGCAGCGTGCCGGCACTAGCGGATTCGGGGACCCAGTACTTC.

This clonotype occurred many times. The chain recombines TRBV20-1 with TRBJ1-5; perhaps TRBD1 as D (6 bases). Germline loops: CDR1 DFQATT, CDR2 SNEGSKA (reference sequence). The length of the CDR3 is 12 residues. Trimming shortened V by 6 bases and J by 4 bases, and 10 bases separated the two germline ends. CDR3 loop: CSATTGNQPQHF. The DNA for the CDR3 is TGCAGTGCCACTACAGGGAATCAGCCCCAGCATTTT.

This clonotype has at least ten counts. The rearrangement joins TRBV5-6 to TRBJ2-7; 7 positions agree with TRBD2. The CDR3 length is 13 residues. The V segment lost 7 bases and the J segment 0 bases; nucleotides outside the gene matches: 4. The germline CDR1 and CDR2 sequences are SGHDT and YYEEEE. This CDR3 reads CASVSSGSYEQYF. For the CDR3, the DNA is TGTGCCAGCGTGTCTAGCGGCTCCTACGAGCAGTACTTC.

This clonotype was recorded many times. The chain joins TRBV5-1 to TRBJ2-7; no definite D call. This CDR3 region has 13 residues. Germline V CDR1 and CDR2: SGHRS, YFSETQ. V dropped 0 bases and J dropped 3 bases, with 7 bases sitting between them. The DNA for the CDR3 is TGCGCCAGCAGCTTGGTCGCAGACTACGAGCAGTACTTC. Its protein product is CASSLVADYEQYF.

The V and J genes are TRBV12-3 or TRBV12-4 and TRBJ1-2; D may be TRBD1 (5 bases). The CDR3 length is 14 residues. The V gene lost 3 bases and the J gene lost 8 bases, with 16 bases spanning the gap. The CDR3 bases are TGTGCCAGCAGTTTGGCGGGGGGAGCAAAGGGCTACACCTTC. Its translation: CASSLAGGAKGYTF.

This clonotype was observed many times. The chain couples TRBV27 to TRBJ1-1; D unclear. Between the trimmed V and J ends, which lost 4 bases and 4 bases, there was a span of 13 bases. The CDR3 has 14 amino acids. Germline lookup yields CDR1 MNHEY and CDR2 SMNVEV (reference sequence). The CDR3 sequence: CASSWGGLGTEAFF. The CDR3 bases are TGTGCCAGCAGTTGGGGTGGATTGGGCACTGAAGCTTTCTTT.

The chain has TRBV27 and TRBJ1-2, with 7 nucleotides matching TRBD1. CDR1 and CDR2 from the germline V gene are MNHEY and SMNVEV (reference sequence). Trimming cost V 2 bases and J 4 bases; bases outside gene matches: 10. The CDR3 has 16 amino acids. The CDR3, as DNA: TGTGCCAGCAGTTTAGACGGGAAGGGGGCAATCTATGGCTACACCTTC. It yields the protein CASSLDGKGAIYGYTF.

The V gene is TRBV11-2, the J gene TRBJ1-1; tentative D call: TRBD1 (6 bases). V lost 2 bases, J lost 6 bases, and 13 bases lay in between. CDR3 size: 14 residues. CDR1 and CDR2 from the germline V gene are SGHAT and FQNNGV. The CDR3 region is CASSLPWTDAEAFF. CDR3 DNA: TGTGCCAGCAGCTTACCCTGGACAGACGCTGAAGCTTTCTTT.

In the case of this clonotype: It may be a read error: a sequence one base away is much more abundant. The J gene is TRBJ1-1, the V gene TRBV28, with D uncertain. This CDR3 comprises 13 residues. Germline V gene sequence: CDR1 MDHEN, CDR2 SYDVKM. In nucleotides, the CDR3 is TGTGTCTGCAGTATCGACCTGGGTTCTGAAGCTTTCTTT. This sequence encodes CVCSIDLGSEAFF.

This clonotype was detected ten times or more. V usage is TRBV30 and J usage is TRBJ1-5; D perhaps matches TRBD1 (5 bases). Germline V gene lookup returns CDR1 GTSNPN and CDR2 SVGIG (reference sequence). The ends were cut back, 3 bases at V and 3 bases at J, with 9 bases in the middle. The CDR3 is 13 residues long. The CDR3 sequence: CAWSDSINQPQHF. For the CDR3, the DNA is TGTGCCTGGAGCGACAGCATCAATCAGCCCCAGCATTTT.

Notes on this clonotype: At one end, the junction sequence differs from germline, possibly due to a read error. The V gene is TRBV11-1, the J gene TRBJ1-1, with TRBD1 as a possible D gene (5 bases). This CDR3 has 17 amino acids. The germline V gene has CDR1 SGHAT and CDR2 FQDESV (reference sequence). CDR3 in DNA: TGTACCAGCAGCCCTTTCGGGCTAGGAGGGGTGAACACTGAAGCTTTCTTT. It is translated as CTSSPFGLGGVNTEAFF.

This clonotype has a count of ten or more. This sequence joins TRBV7-3 and TRBJ2-7; D is perhaps TRBD1 or TRBD2 (5 bases each). The V and J ends lost 5 bases and 2 bases respectively, with 10 bases between them. The germline V gene encodes CDR1 SGHTA and CDR2 FQGTGA. The CDR3 extends over 13 amino acids. The CDR3 region has the DNA TGTGCCAGCAGCCGGGACCGAACCTACGAGCAGTACTTC. Protein product: CASSRDRTYEQYF. The full variable domain, its missing parts supplied by reference TRBV7-3 and TRBJ2-7, is GAGVSQTPSNKVTEKGKYVELRCDPISGHTALYWYRQSLGQGPEFLIYFQGTGAADDSGLPNDRFFAVRPEGSVSTLKIQRTERGDSAVYLCASSRDRTYEQYFGPGTRLTVT.

Many counts were recorded for this clonotype. This chain joins TRBV12-5 and TRBJ2-7, with 11 positions matching TRBD1. This CDR3 comprises 15 residues. Germline V gene sequence: CDR1 LGHNT, CDR2 FRNRAP. This CDR3 is CARTYVGQGAYEQYF. CDR3 DNA: TGTGCCCGAACCTACGTGGGACAGGGGGCCTACGAGCAGTACTTC.

This clonotype was seen a handful of times. The genes are TRBV28 and TRBJ2-5; D gene unclear. This CDR3 has 14 amino acids. Trimming stripped 5 bases from V and 6 bases from J, with 16 bases between. The germline CDR1 and CDR2 sequences are MDHEN and SYDVKM. CDR3 protein: CASSASDPPKTQYF. The CDR3, as DNA: TGTGCCAGCAGTGCCTCGGACCCCCCCAAGACCCAGTACTTC.

This clonotype showed up many times. This chain connects TRBV25-1 to TRBJ1-1; no definite D call. Looked up from germline, CDR1 is MGHDK and CDR2 is SYGVNS. Trimming took 3 bases from V and 12 from J, leaving 20 bases between them. The CDR3 runs to 14 residues. CDR3 bases: TGTGCCAGCAGTGATGACTTCCCCCGGGGAACGACTTTCTTT. Translated, it gives CASSDDFPRGTTFF.

The rearrangement links TRBV30 to TRBJ1-2; D possibly corresponds to TRBD1 (5 bases). Germline CDR1 reads GTSNPN; CDR2 reads SVGIG (reference sequence). The V gene lost 5 bases and the J gene lost 4 bases, with 8 bases spanning the gap. This CDR3 is 11 amino acids long. CDR3 protein: CAWRGGYGYTF. The CDR3 coding sequence is TGTGCCTGGCGGGGGGGCTATGGCTACACCTTC.

This clonotype was seen ten or more times. This chain links TRBV19 with TRBJ2-7; D possibly corresponds to TRBD2 (6 bases). CDR1 and CDR2 (germline): LNHDA, SQIVND (reference sequence). The CDR3 extends over 13 amino acids. Trimming took 3 bases from V and 3 from J, leaving 9 bases between them. The CDR3 is CASSILASYEQYF. CDR3 nucleotide sequence: TGTGCCAGTAGTATTCTAGCGAGCTACGAGCAGTACTTC.

At least ten counts were recorded for this clonotype. This chain connects TRBV29-1 to TRBJ1-1; D unclear. Between the trimmed V and J ends, which lost 7 bases and 1 base, there was a span of 13 bases. From germline, CDR1 is SQVTM and CDR2 ANQGSEA. The CDR3 consists of 13 residues. CDR3 region: CSAAWTGNTEAFF. DNA of the CDR3: TGCAGCGCGGCCTGGACGGGGAACACTGAAGCTTTCTTT. Using reference TRBV29-1 and TRBJ1-1 for the parts outside the CDR3, the full variable domain is SAVISQKPSRDICQRGTSLTIQCQVDSQVTMMFWYRQQPGQSLTLIATANQGSEATYESGFVIDKFPISRPNLTFSTLTVSNMSPEDSSIYLCSAAWTGNTEAFFGQGTRLTVV.

This clonotype was counted ten times or more. V is TRBV7-2 and J is TRBJ1-2; D gene ambiguous. V lost 0 bases, J lost 6 bases, and 11 bases lay in between. This CDR3 has 14 amino acids. Germline V lookup: CDR1 SGHTA, CDR2 FQGNSA. CDR3: CASSLAPGTHGYTF. The CDR3 DNA is TGTGCCAGCAGCTTAGCCCCGGGAACGCATGGCTACACCTTC.

This clonotype was observed at least ten times. The J gene is TRBJ2-7, the V gene TRBV5-1; unclear D gene. Trimming stripped 4 bases from V and 2 bases from J, with 4 bases between. The CDR3 runs to 11 residues. CDR1 is SGHRS, CDR2 YFSETQ, per germline. CDR3 residues: CASSTTYEQYF. CDR3 in DNA: TGCGCCAGCAGCACAACCTACGAGCAGTACTTC.

Points on this clonotype: At one end, the junction sequence differs from germline, possibly due to a read error. The chain couples TRBV18 to TRBJ1-1; no clear D gene. This CDR3 has 13 amino acids. Germline values: CDR1 KGHSH, CDR2 LQKENI. Here the CDR3 reads CASSGDMNTEASF. The CDR3 coding sequence is TGTGCCAGCTCAGGCGATATGAACACTGAAGCTTCCTTT.

This clonotype was detected many times. This chain uses TRBV20-1 with TRBJ2-5, with TRBD2 identical over 12 bases. V shed 1 base and J 4 bases; nucleotides not matched to a gene: 16. Germline loops: CDR1 DFQATT, CDR2 SNEGSKA (reference sequence). There are 19 residues in the CDR3. In DNA form, the CDR3 reads TGCAGTGCTAGAGCTCAGCGAGGACTAGCGGGGCGTAACCCAGAGACCCAGTACTTC. This encodes CSARAQRGLAGRNPETQYF.

In this sample, this clonotype turned up many times. The chain carries TRBV6-2 or TRBV6-3 and TRBJ2-6; D gene ambiguous. The V and J ends lost 6 bases and 0 bases respectively, with 9 bases between them. Germline CDR1 reads MNHEY; CDR2 reads SVGEGT. The CDR3 has 15 residues. CDR3 amino acids: CASRTPGSGANVLTF. CDR3 DNA sequence: TGTGCCAGCAGGACCCCGGGCTCTGGGGCCAACGTCCTGACTTTC.

This clonotype was seen at least ten times. The gene calls are TRBV11-2 and TRBJ2-5; D could derive from TRBD1 or TRBD2 (7 bases each). The CDR3 is made up of 17 amino acids. CDR1 is SGHAT, CDR2 FQNNGV, per germline. V was cut by 3 bases and J by 3 bases, with 20 bases left in between. This CDR3 reads CASSLGGGNRGKETQYF. The CDR3 bases are TGTGCCAGCAGCTTGGGGGGGGGCAACAGGGGTAAAGAGACCCAGTACTTC.

This clonotype was counted once. The chain uses TRBV19 and TRBJ1-5; D call uncertain. This CDR3 spans 14 amino acids. Trimming took 3 bases from V and 7 from J, leaving 13 bases between them. CDR1 and CDR2 (germline): LNHDA, SQIVND (reference sequence). CDR3 nucleotide sequence: TGTGCCAGTAGTATGGGAAGGCAGTGGCAGCCCCAGCATTTT. Residues: CASSMGRQWQPQHF. Full variable domain (outside the CDR3, taken from reference TRBV19 and TRBJ1-5): DGGITQSPKYLFRKEGQNVTLSCEQNLNHDAMYWYRQDPGQGLRLIYYSQIVNDFQKGDIAEGYSVSREKKESFPLTVTSAQKNPTAFYLCASSMGRQWQPQHFGDGTRLSIL.

The chain has TRBV2 and TRBJ1-2; D unclear. There are 15 residues in the CDR3. V dropped 4 bases and J dropped 4 bases, with 16 bases sitting between them. Germline CDR1 SNHLY, CDR2 FYNNEI. DNA for the CDR3: TGTGCCAGCAGTGGGGCGGACGCAACGTCCTATGGCTACACCTTC. This codes for CASSGADATSYGYTF. The full variable domain, in which reference TRBV2 and TRBJ1-2 provide the parts outside the CDR3, is EPEVTQTPSHQVTQMGQEVILRCVPISNHLYFYWYRQILGQKVEFLVSFYNNEISEKSEIFDDQFSVERPDGSNFTLKIRSTKLEDSAMYFCASSGADATSYGYTFGSGTRLTVV.

The chain has TRBV5-6 and TRBJ2-5; D is ambiguous. CDR1 is SGHDT, CDR2 YYEEEE, per germline. The length of the CDR3 is 16 residues. Trimming removed 0 bases from V and 0 bases from J, with 12 bases in between. The CDR3 DNA is TGTGCCAGCAGCTTGGTCTTAGCCGGGTACCAAGAGACCCAGTACTTC. This sequence encodes CASSLVLAGYQETQYF.

Of note for this clonotype: A read error is possible here, since a much larger clone lies one base away. The chain is built from TRBV7-2 and TRBJ2-7, with 9 bases fitting TRBD2. The V and J ends lost 4 bases and 4 bases, in that order; junction bases with no gene match: 8. Germline CDR1 SGHTA, CDR2 FQGNSA. The length of the CDR3 is 15 residues. CDR3 residues: CASSSGTSWKYEQYF. CDR3 nucleotides: TGTGCCAGCAGCTCCGGGACTAGCTGGAAATACGAGCAGTACTTC.

V and J are TRBV11-1 and TRBJ1-1; D is uncertain. The CDR3 is made up of 14 amino acids. Germline-derived CDR1 and CDR2 are SGHAT and FQDESV (reference sequence). V lost 6 bases to trimming and J lost 0 bases, with 11 bases between them. CDR3: CASSQTSMNTEAFF. The CDR3 DNA reads TGTGCCAGCAGTCAGACAAGCATGAACACTGAAGCTTTCTTT.